Reported below is one T cell receptor beta chain. Its antigen is unknown. Germline is not matched at one junction end, which may reflect a read error. There are 14 residues in the CDR3. The use of a sample-barcoded 5' primer and a J-beta primer mix characterized a second PCR of roughly 7 to 11 cycles. TCRdb analysed the 5' RACE reads with MiXCR anew, one entry per CDR3 protein. The table shows 380,000 or so distinct CDR3 sequences, with about 49% occurring only once. This specimen comes from a study of blood T cells in healthy people across ages. Broader study findings: Long-lived donors carried more naive CD4+ cells and greater diversity than aged donors.

V and J are TRBV12-3 or TRBV12-4 and TRBJ1-6; possibly TRBD1 for D (5 bases). This clonotype originated in a man aged 60 to 75 in good health. Source material: blood. The CDR3 region has the DNA TGTGCCAGCAGTCCGGGACGGCATAATTCACCCATCCACTTT. It codes for CASSPGRHNSPIHF.